This T cell receptor (beta chain) comes out of a study of CD8 T cells in ankylosing spondylitis. V was trimmed by 4 bases and J by 5 bases, leaving 23 bases between them. The CDR3 is 18 residues long. Germline V CDR1 and CDR2: MNHEY, SVGEGT. 5'-RACE, quantitative and with molecular barcodes, yielded the TCR beta libraries. From the 5' RACE reads, TCRdb called clonotypes with MiXCR, one entry per CDR3 protein. Found here are about 340,000 distinct CDR3 sequences, 14% to 15% of them singletons; the top ten hold around 1%. This clonotype turned up a few times. V and J are TRBV6-2 or TRBV6-3 and TRBJ2-2; maybe TRBD2 (5 bases). Sequencing was performed on blood, either unsorted or a sorted T cell fraction (not recorded which). The sequence derives from a male donor with ankylosing spondylitis or in good health (not recorded which). CDR3 sequence (DNA): TGTGCCAGCAGTTCCCCGCCTCCGGGGTCAGGTCGGACCGGGGAGCTGTTTTTT. Protein sequence: CASSSPPPGSGRTGELFF.